This T cell receptor (beta chain) was captured by sequencing in a study of OX40 agonist ivuxolimab in advanced cancers. Points from the study as a whole: Among the lowest levels of clonal expansion were found in partial responders at 0.1-3.0 mg/kg. On average, CD8+ T cells had more expanded clones than CD4+.

TCRdb's copy holds only in-frame clones and misses some; the assay was immunoSEQ multiplex PCR. The data show around 72,000 clones, approximately 86% seen once. This clone was seen just once. Its specificity is unknown. The germline CDR1 and CDR2 sequences are SQVTM and ANQGSEA. Trimming removed 5 bases at V and 0 bases at J, with 9 bases between. The CDR3 extends over 13 amino acids. The sequencing here drew on CD4+ or CD8+ T cells sorted from blood, taken in a trial of the OX40 agonist ivuxolimab. This TCR was sampled from an adult with an advanced solid tumor such as melanoma, head and neck, liver or kidney cancer. The chain is built from TRBV29-1 and TRBJ2-3, with D perhaps matching TRBD2 (5 bases). This chain's CDR3 is CSVSTTSTDTQYF. CDR3 DNA sequence: TGCAGCGTTTCGACTACCAGCACAGATACGCAGTATTTT.